Below, 18 T cell receptor beta chains from the same sample are listed, as sequenced in a study of T cell changes during pregnancy in multiple sclerosis. Data came from immunoSEQ multiplex PCR; TCRdb stores just in-frame clones and leaves some out. In the table there are approximately 89,000 clones, roughly 94% of which are singletons. The specimen was peripheral blood, collected after pregnancy. The receptors shown here come from a female donor in good health, enrolled as a control in a pregnancy study.

Written as DNA, the CDR3 is TGTGCCAGCAGCTTATCCAGCGGGAGAACCTACAATGAGCAGTTCTTC. Its protein is CASSLSSGRTYNEQFF. This chain connects TRBV7-2 to TRBJ2-1; 8 bases map to TRBD2. Germline V gives CDR1 SGHTA, CDR2 FQGNSA. V was pared by 2 bases and J by 2 bases, with 5 bases of the junction left unmatched. The CDR3 length is 16 residues.

The chain is built from TRBV6-4 and TRBJ2-1, with D possibly being TRBD2 (5 bases). V was trimmed by 4 bases and J by 3 bases, leaving 10 bases between them. This CDR3 region has 14 residues. CDR1 is MRHNA, CDR2 SNTAGT, per germline. The CDR3 reads CASSAGADYNEQFF. DNA for the CDR3: TGTGCCAGCAGTGCTGGAGCGGACTACAATGAGCAGTTCTTC.

J is TRBJ2-5 and V is TRBV7-9; 11 positions match TRBD1. V lost 3 bases to trimming and J lost 1 base; unmatched junction nucleotides: 4. Germline values: CDR1 SEHNR, CDR2 FQNEAQ (reference sequence). The CDR3 runs to 16 residues. CDR3: CASSFGTGGGQETQYF. CDR3 coding DNA: TGTGCCAGCAGCTTTGGGACAGGGGGAGGCCAAGAGACCCAGTACTTC.

CDR3 sequence: CASSILGQGADNEQFF. In DNA, the CDR3 is TGTGCCAGTAGTATATTAGGCCAGGGGGCTGACAATGAGCAGTTCTTC. This chain joins TRBV19 and TRBJ2-1; TRBD1 agrees at 8 bases. The V segment lost 2 bases and the J segment 5 bases; nucleotides outside the gene matches: 8. The CDR3 spans 16 residues. Germline assignment: CDR1 LNHDA and CDR2 SQIVND (reference sequence).

V usage is TRBV4-1 and J usage is TRBJ2-1; possible D gene TRBD2, 6 bases. V lost 4 bases and J lost 5, with 15 bases in between. Germline V gives CDR1 MGHRA, CDR2 YSYEKL. CDR3 length: 15 residues. Written as DNA, the CDR3 is TGCGCCAGCAGCCTAACGGGACTCACAAACAATGAGCAGTTCTTC. It is translated as CASSLTGLTNNEQFF.

The rearrangement links TRBV18 to TRBJ1-3; D is unclear. Germline loops: CDR1 KGHSH, CDR2 LQKENI. Trimming pared 0 bases from V and 1 base from J, leaving 7 bases between. The CDR3 extends over 15 amino acids. The CDR3 DNA sequence: TGTGCCAGCTCACCACCGCGAAGATCTGGAAACACCATATATTTT. Translated: CASSPPRRSGNTIYF.

The J gene is TRBJ2-7, the V gene TRBV5-6; 11 nucleotides agree with TRBD2. This CDR3 is built from 15 residues. V lost 0 bases and J lost 7; bases outside the gene matches: 6. The V gene's germline CDR1 is SGHDT and CDR2 YYEEEE. CDR3 sequence reads: CASSLGLAGPREQYF. In DNA form, the CDR3 reads TGTGCCAGCAGCTTGGGACTAGCGGGACCTCGAGAGCAGTACTTC.

This clone is a singleton in its sample. The chain is built from TRBV4-1 and TRBJ2-3, with D perhaps TRBD2 (5 bases). Looked up from germline, CDR1 is MGHRA and CDR2 is YSYEKL. CDR3 length: 17 residues. Trimming stripped 4 bases from V and 6 bases from J, with 23 bases between. CDR3 coding DNA: TGCGCCAGCAGCCCCCGCGGTGCGGGTCCCCGCGCGGATACGCAGTATTTT. This translates into CASSPRGAGPRADTQYF.

The chain links TRBV7-2 to TRBJ2-7; TRBD1 agrees at 8 bases. Germline-derived CDR1 and CDR2 are SGHTA and FQGNSA. The CDR3 contains 14 residues. Germline trimming cut 5 bases from V and 7 bases from J; bases unmatched to any gene: 10. The CDR3, as DNA: TGTGCCAGCAGCAATCATCAGGGGGCTGGGGAGCAGTACTTC. It yields the protein CASSNHQGAGEQYF.

This clone was counted a single time. The V and J genes are TRBV5-1 and TRBJ2-3; 7 bases are a match to TRBD2. J was trimmed by 4 bases and V by 4 bases; bases with no gene match: 9. CDR1 is SGHRS, CDR2 YFSETQ, per germline. CDR3 length equals 15 residues. CDR3 region: CASSATAAGADTQYF. CDR3 sequence (DNA): TGCGCCAGCAGCGCGACGGCTGCGGGGGCAGATACGCAGTATTTT.

This chain connects TRBV15 to TRBJ2-5; D remains ambiguous. The V gene lost 2 bases and the J gene lost 7 bases, with 8 bases spanning the gap. This CDR3 comprises 12 residues. Germline V CDR1 and CDR2: LNHNV, YYDKDF (reference sequence). CDR3 sequence: CATSRTVGTQYF. CDR3 DNA sequence: TGTGCCACCAGCAGAACTGTTGGGACCCAGTACTTC.

The V and J genes are TRBV10-3 and TRBJ2-5; D is perhaps TRBD2 (6 bases). CDR3 length: 13 residues. V was cut by 2 bases and J by 5 bases, with 9 bases left in between. Germline V gene lookup returns CDR1 ENHRY and CDR2 SYGVKD. CDR3 sequence reads: CAISEVRGETQYF. The CDR3 DNA is TGTGCCATCAGTGAGGTACGGGGGGAGACCCAGTACTTC.

The rearrangement links TRBV19 to TRBJ1-5; the match to TRBD1 covers 8 bases. This CDR3 region has 16 residues. Losses at the gene ends were 9 bases for V and 2 bases for J; bases not matched to a gene: 12. CDR1 and CDR2 (germline): LNHDA, SQIVND (reference sequence). DNA of the CDR3: TGTGCCAGCACTACGACAGGGGAAATTCGCAATCAGCCCCAGCATTTT. Translated: CASTTTGEIRNQPQHF.

V is TRBV4-1 and J is TRBJ2-5; 8 positions agree with TRBD1. Trimming cost V 0 bases and J 3 bases; bases outside gene matches: 15. The CDR3 is 19 residues long. Germline V gene sequence: CDR1 MGHRA, CDR2 YSYEKL. This CDR3 is CASSQEGRGPLRKKETQYF. The CDR3, as DNA: TGCGCCAGCAGCCAAGAGGGCAGGGGGCCCCTTCGTAAAAAAGAGACCCAGTACTTC.

The CDR3 is CASSQDFRTSGKSDTQYF. In DNA form, the CDR3 reads TGTGCCAGCAGCCAAGACTTCAGGACTAGCGGGAAATCAGATACGCAGTATTTT. The chain links TRBV4-2 to TRBJ2-3, with 12 bases that match TRBD2. The J segment lost 4 bases and the V segment lost 0 bases, leaving 8 bases of the junction unmatched. Germline CDR1 is LGHNA and CDR2 is YNFKEQ. The CDR3 is made up of 18 amino acids.

V gene TRBV5-1 combines with J gene TRBJ2-1, with 9 nucleotides matching TRBD2. The CDR3 spans 16 residues. The germline V gene encodes CDR1 SGHRS and CDR2 YFSETQ. V was pared by 3 bases and J by 3 bases, with 7 bases of the junction left unmatched. CDR3 loop: CASSWDPAGGYNEQFF. The CDR3 bases are TGCGCCAGCAGCTGGGATCCAGCGGGAGGCTACAATGAGCAGTTCTTC.

About this clone itself: Different DNA sequences within this sample yield the same CDR3. The chain employs TRBV28 and TRBJ2-7; 9 bases agree with TRBD2. The CDR3 covers 14 residues. V trimming: 3 bases; J trimming: 3 bases; junction bases outside the gene matches: 3. Germline-derived CDR1 and CDR2 are MDHEN and SYDVKM. This CDR3 reads CASSLAGGNYEQYF. In nucleotides, the CDR3 is TGTGCCAGCAGTTTGGCGGGAGGGAACTACGAGCAGTACTTC.

The V and J genes are TRBV5-6 and TRBJ2-1, with 11 bases lining up with TRBD2. With V trimmed by 4 bases and J by 6 bases, 6 bases remained unmatched. The germline gives CDR1 SGHDT, CDR2 YYEEEE. There are 15 residues in the CDR3. The CDR3 coding sequence is TGTGCCAGCAGCGCGGGGACTAGCGGACGCAATGAGCAGTTCTTC. As protein: CASSAGTSGRNEQFF.